These 9 T cell receptor beta chains came from one sample sequenced in a study of T cells in Graves' hyperthyroidism and ophthalmopathy. There were TCR beta CDR3 regions amplified from RNA transcripts. When the TCR CDR3 underwent first-round RT-PCR, the HTBI primer set was used. Each CDR3 protein gets one entry after TCRdb re-called the multiplex PCR reads with MiXCR. The sample lists approximately 560,000 distinct CDR3 sequences; roughly 14% were seen once. The sample consisted of blood. These receptors originate from a woman aged 25 to 39 with Graves' hyperthyroidism.

This clonotype occurred many times. This chain links TRBV27 with TRBJ1-1, with TRBD1 matching 7 bases. J lost 1 base, V lost 10 bases, and 6 bases had no gene match. Germline-derived CDR1 and CDR2 are MNHEY and SMNVEV (reference sequence). This CDR3 region has 13 residues. In DNA form, the CDR3 reads TGTGCCACCTCCGACAGGGAGAACACTGAAGCTTTCTTT. Protein: CATSDRENTEAFF.

In its sample, this clonotype was seen a few times. The chain links TRBV6-1 to TRBJ1-4; D is ambiguous. Trimming shortened V by 2 bases and J by 8 bases, and 9 bases separated the two germline ends. From germline, CDR1 is MNHNS and CDR2 SASEGT. This CDR3 has 13 amino acids. CDR3 DNA: TGTGCCAGCAGTGAAACTCTAAGGGAAAAACTGTTTTTT. It is translated as CASSETLREKLFF.

This chain links TRBV20-1 with TRBJ2-3; 16 bases align to TRBD2. V was pared by 5 bases and J by 4 bases, with 6 bases of the junction left unmatched. CDR1 DFQATT and CDR2 SNEGSKA come from the germline V gene (reference sequence). The CDR3 loop spans 16 amino acids. The CDR3 here is CSAPGLAGGPPDTQYF. In DNA, the CDR3 is TGCAGTGCTCCGGGACTAGCGGGAGGGCCTCCAGATACGCAGTATTTT.

This clonotype was counted at least ten times. This chain links TRBV5-1 with TRBJ2-1, with 8 positions matching TRBD2. This CDR3 contains 15 residues. V trimming: 4 bases; J trimming: 8 bases; junction bases outside the gene matches: 11. The germline V gene has CDR1 SGHRS and CDR2 YFSETQ. The CDR3 nucleotides are TGCGCCAGCAGCCTAGATTATAGCGGGGTATATGAGCAGTTCTTC. Translation gives CASSLDYSGVYEQFF. Drawing the rest from reference TRBV5-1 and TRBJ2-1, the complete variable domain is KAGVTQTPRYLIKTRGQQVTLSCSPISGHRSVSWYQQTPGQGLQFLFEYFSETQRNKGNFPGRFSGRQFSNSRSEMNVSTLELGDSALYLCASSLDYSGVYEQFFGPGTRLTVL.

The chain has TRBV14 and TRBJ2-3, with 7 nucleotides matching TRBD1. Per germline, CDR1 SGHDN and CDR2 FVKESK. The CDR3 has 16 amino acids. V lost 6 bases, J lost 2 bases, and 11 bases stayed unmatched. In DNA form, the CDR3 reads TGTGCCAGCAGACACTACAGGGGACAAGTCACAGATACGCAGTATTTT. Its translation: CASRHYRGQVTDTQYF. Drawing the rest from reference TRBV14 and TRBJ2-3, the complete variable domain is EAGVTQFPSHSVIEKGQTVTLRCDPISGHDNLYWYRRVMGKEIKFLLHFVKESKQDESGMPNNRFLAERTGGTYSTLKVQPAELEDSGVYFCASRHYRGQVTDTQYFGPGTRLTVL.

The V and J genes are TRBV20-1 and TRBJ1-2; possible D gene TRBD1, 6 bases. V gave up 1 base and J gave up 4 bases, with 10 bases separating them. The CDR3 length is 13 residues. Per germline, CDR1 DFQATT and CDR2 SNEGSKA (reference sequence). The CDR3 region has the DNA TGCAGTGCTAGAGCCACAGGGTTCTATGGCTACACCTTC. Translation gives CSARATGFYGYTF.

The chain recombines TRBV11-2 with TRBJ2-1; D gene ambiguous. The CDR3 length is 15 residues. Trimming stripped 5 bases from V and 5 bases from J, with 16 bases between. The V gene's germline CDR1 is SGHAT and CDR2 FQNNGV. The chain's CDR3 is CASSADGLRHNEQFF. The CDR3 nucleotides are TGTGCCAGCAGCGCGGATGGCCTCCGGCACAATGAGCAGTTCTTC.

The table lists this clonotype with a few counts. The V and J genes are TRBV6-2 or TRBV6-3 and TRBJ2-7; a possible D gene is TRBD1 (6 bases). V was pared by 6 bases and J by 3 bases, with 12 bases between. Looked up from germline, CDR1 is MNHEY and CDR2 is SVGEGT. The CDR3 runs 13 residues. The CDR3 protein is CASSRDTLYEQYF. The CDR3 DNA reads TGTGCCAGCAGCCGGGACACCCTCTACGAGCAGTACTTC.

This clonotype has a handful of counts. This chain joins TRBV18 and TRBJ2-7; possibly TRBD1 or TRBD2 for D (5 bases each). CDR3 length: 16 amino acids. Germline V lookup: CDR1 KGHSH, CDR2 LQKENI. V was cut by 4 bases and J by 0 bases, with 16 bases left in between. The CDR3 spells CASSQRDRVSSYEQYF. In DNA, the CDR3 is TGTGCCAGCTCACAACGGGACCGCGTAAGCTCCTACGAGCAGTACTTC.